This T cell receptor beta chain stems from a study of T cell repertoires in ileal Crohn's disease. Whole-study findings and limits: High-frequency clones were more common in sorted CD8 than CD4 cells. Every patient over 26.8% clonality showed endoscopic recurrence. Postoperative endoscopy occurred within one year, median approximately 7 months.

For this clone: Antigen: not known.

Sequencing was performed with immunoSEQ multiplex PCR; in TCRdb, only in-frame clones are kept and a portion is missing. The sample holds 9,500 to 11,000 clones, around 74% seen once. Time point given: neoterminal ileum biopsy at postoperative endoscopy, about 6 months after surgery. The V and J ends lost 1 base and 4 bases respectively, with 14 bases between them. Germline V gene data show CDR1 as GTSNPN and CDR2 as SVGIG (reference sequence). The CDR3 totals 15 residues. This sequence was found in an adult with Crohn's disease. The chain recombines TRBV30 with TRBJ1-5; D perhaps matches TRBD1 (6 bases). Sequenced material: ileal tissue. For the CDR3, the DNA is TGTGCCTGGAGTGCCCGGGGGGCAGTGAATCAGCCCCAGCATTTT. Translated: CAWSARGAVNQPQHF.